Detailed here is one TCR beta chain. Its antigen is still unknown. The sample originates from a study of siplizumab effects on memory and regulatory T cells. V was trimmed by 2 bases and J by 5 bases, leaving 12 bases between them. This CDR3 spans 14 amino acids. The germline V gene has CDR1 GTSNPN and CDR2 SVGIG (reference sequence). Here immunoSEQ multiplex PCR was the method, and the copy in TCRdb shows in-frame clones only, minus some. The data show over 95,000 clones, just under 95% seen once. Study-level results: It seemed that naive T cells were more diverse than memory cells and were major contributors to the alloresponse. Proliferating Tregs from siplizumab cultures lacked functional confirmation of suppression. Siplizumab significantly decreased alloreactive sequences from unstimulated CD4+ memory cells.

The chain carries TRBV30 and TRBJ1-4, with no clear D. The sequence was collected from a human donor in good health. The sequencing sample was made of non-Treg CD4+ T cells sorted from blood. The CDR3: CAWSPRSRNEKLFF. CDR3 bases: TGTGCCTGGAGTCCGCGGAGCCGAAATGAAAAACTGTTTTTT.